These 18 T cell receptor beta chains originate from one sample sequenced in a study of blood T cell repertoires in COVID-19 (dated by TCRdb to the early 2020s). The library was built by means of the immunoSEQ multiplex PCR assay. In its TCRdb copy, this immuneACCESS table keeps in-frame sequences only and misses some clones. Where compared with another copy, unresolved V genes explain less than half of these, and the others have no known cause. This sample holds about 190,000 clones; 80% to 90% were observed only once. Around 11% of the sample goes to the ten largest clones. Sequenced material: peripheral blood. All receptors derive from a woman over 75 with COVID-19, enrolled during active disease.

The V call is TRBV5-1, the J call TRBJ2-7; perhaps TRBD1 as D (5 bases). The CDR3 length is 15 residues. Trimming stripped 6 bases from V and 1 base from J, with 17 bases between. Germline V lookup: CDR1 SGHRS, CDR2 YFSETQ. The CDR3 region has the DNA TGCGCCAGCACCTCGGGCCTGGGGCGGTCCTACGAGCAGTACTTC. It codes for CASTSGLGRSYEQYF.

The chain links TRBV4-3 to TRBJ2-7, with D perhaps TRBD2 (6 bases). The V end lost 4 bases, the J end lost 1 base, and 11 bases lay between the germline ends. The CDR3 has 14 residues. Germline V gene sequence: CDR1 LGHNA, CDR2 YSLEER. CDR3 DNA sequence: TGCGCCAGCAGCCGGGGGACTTTTTCCTACGAGCAGTACTTC. This gives the protein CASSRGTFSYEQYF.

The rearrangement links TRBV18 to TRBJ2-7, with TRBD2 matching 7 bases. Germline loops: CDR1 KGHSH, CDR2 LQKENI. The V and J ends lost 1 base and 0 bases, in that order; junction bases with no gene match: 3. The CDR3 extends over 15 amino acids. CDR3 sequence: CASSPRGGLSYEQYF. CDR3 coding DNA: TGTGCCAGCTCACCACGGGGGGGTCTCTCCTACGAGCAGTACTTC.

V and J are TRBV18 and TRBJ2-2; tentative D call: TRBD1 (7 bases). In germline, CDR1 is KGHSH, CDR2 LQKENI. Trimming left V 3 bases short and J 3 bases short, with 11 bases between. CDR3 length: 15 amino acids. The CDR3 loop is CASSPARGDTGELFF. The CDR3 region has the DNA TGTGCCAGCTCACCGGCCAGGGGGGACACCGGGGAGCTGTTTTTT. Using reference TRBV18 and TRBJ2-2 for the parts outside the CDR3, the full variable domain is NAGVMQNPRHLVRRRGQEARLRCSPMKGHSHVYWYRQLPEEGLKFMVYLQKENIIDESGMPKERFSAEFPKEGPSILRIQQVVRGDSAAYFCASSPARGDTGELFFGEGSRLTVL.

The chain couples TRBV16 to TRBJ2-3; 7 nucleotides agree with TRBD2. Unmatched junction bases numbered 4, after V lost 2 bases and J lost 2 bases. Germline V lookup: CDR1 KGHSY, CDR2 FQNENV. CDR3 size: 15 residues. CDR3 in DNA: TGTGCCAGCAGCCAACCTAGCGGTCACACAGATACGCAGTATTTT. Residues: CASSQPSGHTDTQYF. Full variable domain (missing parts from reference TRBV16 and TRBJ2-3): GEEVAQTPKHLVRGEGQKAKLYCAPIKGHSYVFWYQQVLKNEFKFLISFQNENVFDETGMPKERFSAKCLPNSPCSLEIQATKLEDSAVYFCASSQPSGHTDTQYFGPGTRLTVL.

The chain carries TRBV30 and TRBJ2-3; possible D gene TRBD1, 5 bases. This CDR3 region has 13 residues. The V gene's germline CDR1 is GTSNPN and CDR2 SVGIG (reference sequence). The V end was cut by 3 bases, the J end by 0 bases, with 7 bases between. CDR3 residues: CAWRTASTDTQYF. The CDR3 DNA is TGTGCCTGGAGGACAGCTAGCACAGATACGCAGTATTTT. The full variable domain, completed using reference TRBV30 and TRBJ2-3, is SQTIHQWPATLVQPVGSPLSLECTVEGTSNPNLYWYRQAAGRGLQLLFYSVGIGQISSEVPQNLSASRPQDRQFILSSKKLLLSDSGFYLCAWRTASTDTQYFGPGTRLTVL.

The gene calls are TRBV24-1 and TRBJ2-5; no definite D call. Germline V gene data show CDR1 as KGHDR and CDR2 as SFDVKD. The CDR3 has 14 amino acids. V gave up 4 bases and J gave up 1 base, with 9 bases separating them. CDR3 nucleotides: TGTGCCACCAGTGACTCCGGGTCCCAAGAGACCCAGTACTTC. Translated, it gives CATSDSGSQETQYF.

The chain employs TRBV2 and TRBJ2-5; 11 positions match TRBD1. Germline V gene lookup returns CDR1 SNHLY and CDR2 FYNNEI. This CDR3 comprises 14 residues. V gave up 9 bases and J gave up 2 bases; unmatched junction bases: 5. The CDR3 DNA is TGTGCCAGTGGGACAGGGGGTAGTCAAGAGACCCAGTACTTC. Translation: CASGTGGSQETQYF. Full variable domain (remainder filled in from reference TRBV2 and TRBJ2-5): EPEVTQTPSHQVTQMGQEVILRCVPISNHLYFYWYRQILGQKVEFLVSFYNNEISEKSEIFDDQFSVERPDGSNFTLKIRSTKLEDSAMYFCASGTGGSQETQYFGPGTRLLVL.

The chain links TRBV2 to TRBJ2-7, with D perhaps matching TRBD2 (6 bases). The CDR3 contains 13 residues. Germline V gene data show CDR1 as SNHLY and CDR2 as FYNNEI. Trimming left V 6 bases short and J 0 bases short, with 9 bases between. This chain's CDR3 is CASRGTFSYEQYF. The DNA of the CDR3 is TGTGCCAGCAGGGGGACTTTCTCCTACGAGCAGTACTTC. The full variable domain, in which reference TRBV2 and TRBJ2-7 provide the parts outside the CDR3, is EPEVTQTPSHQVTQMGQEVILRCVPISNHLYFYWYRQILGQKVEFLVSFYNNEISEKSEIFDDQFSVERPDGSNFTLKIRSTKLEDSAMYFCASRGTFSYEQYFGPGTRLTVT.

CDR3: CASSHGTGYYNEQFF. CDR3 nucleotide sequence: TGTGCCAGCAGCCACGGGACAGGGTACTACAATGAGCAGTTCTTC. The chain combines TRBV3-1 (or the pseudogene TRBV3-2) with TRBJ2-1; TRBD1 matches 9 bases. The CDR3 runs to 15 residues. The trim removed 3 bases at V and 3 bases at J, leaving 3 bases unmatched. Germline loops: CDR1 LGHDT, CDR2 YNNKEL (reference sequence).

V and J are TRBV7-9 and TRBJ1-1; no reliable D call. The CDR3 consists of 14 residues. With 4 bases removed from V and 0 bases from J, the gap between germline ends came to 9 bases. Germline V CDR1 and CDR2: SEHNR, FQNEAQ (reference sequence). CDR3 residues: CASSSWAMNTEAFF. DNA of the CDR3: TGTGCCAGCAGCTCGTGGGCTATGAACACTGAAGCTTTCTTT.

This chain connects TRBV15 to TRBJ2-4, with 7 bases identical to TRBD1. This CDR3 region has 17 residues. Looked up from germline, CDR1 is LNHNV and CDR2 is YYDKDF (reference sequence). Trimming at V came to 1 base and at J to 8 bases, leaving 14 bases not matched to a gene. CDR3 amino acids: CATSRGIGGAYVDIQYF. Written as DNA, the CDR3 is TGTGCCACCAGCAGAGGTATAGGGGGCGCTTATGTGGACATTCAGTACTTC.

This clone came up once. V is TRBV19 and J is TRBJ2-3; 10 bases line up with TRBD2. V was clipped by 6 bases and J by 2 bases; unmatched bases: 11. This CDR3 region has 17 residues. CDR1 LNHDA and CDR2 SQIVND come from the germline V gene (reference sequence). CDR3 bases: TGTGCCAGTAGGGGGAGGCGGCTAGCGGGAGACACAGATACGCAGTATTTT. Amino acids: CASRGRRLAGDTDTQYF.

This chain connects TRBV30 to TRBJ1-1; the D gene is possibly TRBD1 (5 bases). CDR3 length equals 16 residues. V lost 0 bases and J lost 7, with 21 bases in between. Germline V lookup: CDR1 GTSNPN, CDR2 SVGIG (reference sequence). CDR3 amino acids: CAWSVRQGLCEREAFF. The CDR3 DNA reads as TGTGCCTGGAGTGTACGGCAGGGCCTTTGCGAACGTGAAGCTTTCTTT.

J is TRBJ2-5 and V is TRBV7-3; TRBD2 matches 13 bases. V dropped 5 bases and J dropped 0; count of bases not matched to a gene: 3. CDR1 and CDR2 (germline): SGHTA, FQGTGA. The CDR3 spans 16 residues. The CDR3 region has the DNA TGTGCCAGCAGCCCGACTAGCGGGGGGAACCAAGAGACCCAGTACTTC. This sequence encodes CASSPTSGGNQETQYF. Together with reference TRBV7-3 and TRBJ2-5, the CDR3 gives the full variable domain: GAGVSQTPSNKVTEKGKYVELRCDPISGHTALYWYRQSLGQGPEFLIYFQGTGAADDSGLPNDRFFAVRPEGSVSTLKIQRTERGDSAVYLCASSPTSGGNQETQYFGPGTRLLVL.

This clone has only a few counts. The rearrangement links TRBV7-2 to TRBJ2-1; 12 nucleotides align to TRBD2. Germline V gene sequence: CDR1 SGHTA, CDR2 FQGNSA. The CDR3 loop spans 16 amino acids. V was clipped by 3 bases and J by 7 bases; unmatched bases: 7. The CDR3 is CASSLRPTSGGNEQFF. The CDR3 nucleotides are TGTGCCAGCAGCTTGCGGCCGACTAGCGGGGGAAATGAGCAGTTCTTC.

This sequence joins TRBV19 and TRBJ2-1, with 8 bases fitting TRBD1. V gave up 3 bases and J gave up 9 bases; unmatched junction bases: 16. The germline V gene encodes CDR1 LNHDA and CDR2 SQIVND (reference sequence). This CDR3 has 17 amino acids. The CDR3, as DNA: TGTGCCAGTAGTATCCGCGCAGGCGGGACAGGCTTGGCTGAGCAGTTCTTC. Encoded protein: CASSIRAGGTGLAEQFF.

The gene calls are TRBV16 and TRBJ1-4; TRBD1 is a possible D gene (6 bases). Germline CDR1 KGHSY, CDR2 FQNENV. This CDR3 is 19 amino acids long. The V end was cut by 5 bases, the J end by 0 bases, with 22 bases between. The DNA of the CDR3 is TGTGCCAGCAGCTCCAATCTGGCGGGGGGCCCATCAACTAATGAAAAACTGTTTTTT. It yields the protein CASSSNLAGGPSTNEKLFF.